This entry lists 30 T cell receptor beta chains sequenced from one sample in a study of blood T cells in healthy people across ages. A second PCR, run for roughly 7 to 12 cycles, used a sample-barcoded 5' primer plus a J-beta primer mix. TCRdb passed the 5' RACE reads through MiXCR, listing each CDR3 protein once. The profile covers approximately 1.5 million distinct CDR3 sequences, with 34% appearing a single time and approximately 10% taken by the ten largest. Source material: blood. These receptors were taken from a woman aged 25 to 39 in good health.

This clonotype has more than one count but fewer than ten. The rearrangement uses TRBV10-2 and TRBJ2-1; D may be TRBD2 (6 bases). There are 17 residues in the CDR3. Germline V gene lookup returns CDR1 WSHSY and CDR2 SAAADI. The V end was cut by 4 bases, the J end by 0 bases, with 16 bases between. As DNA, the CDR3 is TGCGCCAGCAGTGGCCCGGGGGTCGGGAGCTCCTACAATGAGCAGTTCTTC. The encoded protein is CASSGPGVGSSYNEQFF.

The V call is TRBV7-9, the J call TRBJ2-3; TRBD2 matches at 11 bases. This CDR3 spans 17 amino acids. In germline, CDR1 is SEHNR, CDR2 FQNEAQ (reference sequence). With 5 bases clipped from V and 1 base from J, the junction kept 8 bases outside the gene matches. The CDR3 DNA reads as TGTGCCAGCAGCCCCACTAGCGGGAGCTTCGGCACAGATACGCAGTATTTT. Protein: CASSPTSGSFGTDTQYF.

To note about this clonotype: Possible read error: a much larger clone is one base away. The rearrangement uses TRBV6-1 and TRBJ2-7; D remains ambiguous. The CDR3 has 11 amino acids. Germline lookup yields CDR1 MNHNS and CDR2 SASEGT. Trimming took off 6 bases at V and 7 bases at J, with 10 bases between the two ends. The CDR3 DNA follows: TGTGCCAGCAGGAGCGTTAATGAGCAGTACTTC. Amino acid sequence: CASRSVNEQYF.

This clonotype was counted only a few times. The chain carries TRBV2 and TRBJ2-1, with D uncertain. Germline V gives CDR1 SNHLY, CDR2 FYNNEI. V lost 4 bases and J 9 bases, leaving 7 bases between the germline ends. The CDR3 consists of 11 residues. CDR3 in DNA: TGTGCCAGCAGTGTGATCGGTGAGCAGTTCTTC. It specifies CASSVIGEQFF. Full variable domain (rest looked up from reference TRBV2 and TRBJ2-1): EPEVTQTPSHQVTQMGQEVILRCVPISNHLYFYWYRQILGQKVEFLVSFYNNEISEKSEIFDDQFSVERPDGSNFTLKIRSTKLEDSAMYFCASSVIGEQFFGPGTRLTVL.

Of note for this clonotype: Sequence at one end of the junction differs from germline and may be a read error. The genes are TRBV9 and TRBJ2-1, with 10 bases that match TRBD2. The germline V gene has CDR1 SGDLS and CDR2 YYNGEE. The length of the CDR3 is 16 residues. CDR3 sequence (DNA): TGTGCCGGCAGCCCCCGGGGGGGGCTAGCGGGGGTTGAGCAGTTCTTC. As protein: CAGSPRGGLAGVEQFF.

The rearrangement links TRBV5-5 to TRBJ2-1, with D perhaps TRBD2 (6 bases). Germline V lookup: CDR1 SGHKS, CDR2 YYEKEE (reference sequence). The CDR3 runs to 15 residues. Trimming removed 2 bases from V and 5 bases from J, with 14 bases in between. CDR3 sequence reads: CASSFPLARDNEQFF. In DNA form, the CDR3 reads TGTGCCAGCAGCTTCCCCCTAGCGCGGGACAATGAGCAGTTCTTC. The entire variable domain, with the rest obtained from reference TRBV5-5 and TRBJ2-1, is as follows: DAGVTQSPTHLIKTRGQQVTLRCSPISGHKSVSWYQQVLGQGPQFIFQYYEKEERGRGNFPDRFSARQFPNYSSELNVNALLLGDSALYLCASSFPLARDNEQFFGPGTRLTVL.

The chain has TRBV20-1 and TRBJ2-5, with D uncertain. Germline V gives CDR1 DFQATT, CDR2 SNEGSKA (reference sequence). V lost 1 base and J 1 base, leaving 13 bases between the germline ends. CDR3 length equals 15 residues. Here the CDR3 reads CSARGSRGLQETQYF. Here the CDR3 DNA reads TGCAGTGCTAGAGGTTCCCGCGGCCTCCAAGAGACCCAGTACTTC.

A remark on this clonotype: A much larger clonotype is one base distant, so this may be a read error. The chain is built from TRBV7-2 and TRBJ2-7; 12 positions agree with TRBD1. Germline V lookup: CDR1 SGHTA, CDR2 FQGNSA. J was trimmed by 4 bases and V by 4 bases; bases with no gene match: 5. This CDR3 is built from 15 residues. The CDR3 DNA reads TGTGCCAGCAGCTATGGGACAGGGGGCTGTTACGAGCAGTACTTC. Encoded protein: CASSYGTGGCYEQYF. The whole variable domain, remainder taken from reference TRBV7-2 and TRBJ2-7, is GAGVSQSPSNKVTEKGKDVELRCDPISGHTALYWYRQSLGQGLEFLIYFQGNSAPDKSGLPSDRFSAERTGGSVSTLTIQRTQQEDSAVYLCASSYGTGGCYEQYFGPGTRLTVT.

This clonotype was seen more than once but under ten times. This rearrangement joins TRBV5-5 to TRBJ2-1; D unresolved. CDR1 is SGHKS, CDR2 YYEKEE, per germline (reference sequence). The CDR3 covers 13 residues. V was shortened by 2 bases and J by 12 bases, with 15 bases between the two germline ends. This chain's CDR3 is CASSFLLEQRQFF. The DNA for the CDR3 is TGTGCCAGCAGCTTTCTGCTGGAACAAAGGCAGTTCTTC.

V is TRBV4-1 and J is TRBJ2-3; 10 nucleotides line up with TRBD2. Per germline, CDR1 MGHRA and CDR2 YSYEKL. This CDR3 region has 19 residues. V was pared by 1 base and J by 0 bases, with 10 bases of the junction left unmatched. The CDR3 loop reads CASSQVAASGSWSTDTQYF. DNA of the CDR3: TGCGCCAGCAGCCAAGTTGCGGCTAGCGGGAGTTGGAGCACAGATACGCAGTATTTT.

This clonotype appeared a few times. The CDR3: CASSQTGGTSGRVSRQFF. CDR3 sequence (DNA): TGCGCCAGCAGCCAAACTGGGGGGACTAGCGGGAGGGTTAGTAGGCAGTTCTTC. The rearrangement joins TRBV4-1 to TRBJ2-1; 16 positions agree with TRBD2. The germline CDR1 and CDR2 sequences are MGHRA and YSYEKL. The CDR3 has 18 amino acids. Germline trimming cut 2 bases from V and 12 bases from J; bases unmatched to any gene: 13.

This clonotype appeared once. The rearrangement joins TRBV2 to TRBJ2-5; 13 bases line up with TRBD2. The end of the DNA is better explained by TRBJ2-7, so the J call may be wrong. Per germline, CDR1 SNHLY and CDR2 FYNNEI. The CDR3 has 17 amino acids. This CDR3 is CASSGGLAGIKPYEQYF. DNA of the CDR3: TGTGCCAGCAGTGGGGGACTAGCGGGAATTAAGCCATACGAGCAGTACTTC.

In this sample, this clonotype turned up a few times. This chain connects TRBV5-4 to TRBJ2-1, with 8 bases that match TRBD2. The CDR3 is 14 amino acids. With V trimmed by 4 bases and J by 8 bases, 8 bases remained unmatched. The germline V gene encodes CDR1 SGHNT and CDR2 YYREEE (reference sequence). The CDR3 region is CASSVSSGMDEQFF. The CDR3 bases are TGTGCCAGCAGCGTTAGTAGCGGGATGGATGAGCAGTTCTTC. Variable domain in full (rest from reference TRBV5-4 and TRBJ2-1): ETGVTQSPTHLIKTRGQQVTLRCSSQSGHNTVSWYQQALGQGPQFIFQYYREEENGRGNFPPRFSGLQFPNYSSELNVNALELDDSALYLCASSVSSGMDEQFFGPGTRLTVL.

This chain connects TRBV6-2 or TRBV6-3 to TRBJ2-7, with D perhaps matching TRBD2 (5 bases). This CDR3 contains 17 residues. The germline V gene has CDR1 MNHEY and CDR2 SVGEGT. V was clipped by 0 bases and J by 2 bases, with 17 bases between them. CDR3 nucleotides: TGTGCCAGCAGTTACTCGACGTCCCCGAGGGCCACCTACGAGCAGTACTTC. Translation: CASSYSTSPRATYEQYF.

The chain recombines TRBV20-1 with TRBJ2-5, with 11 nucleotides matching TRBD2. The end of the DNA is better explained by TRBJ2-7, so the J call may be wrong. Germline V gene sequence: CDR1 DFQATT, CDR2 SNEGSKA (reference sequence). The CDR3 is 16 amino acids. The CDR3 reads CSARGGLAVFGGEQYF. DNA of the CDR3: TGCAGTGCCCGGGGGGGACTAGCGGTTTTTGGCGGCGAGCAGTACTTC.

As for this clonotype: At one boundary the junction diverges from the germline segment, which might be a read error. The CDR3 here is CASSPGGFYDYTF. The CDR3 DNA sequence: TGCGCCAGCTCCCCAGGGGGTTTTTATGACTACACCTTC. This chain connects TRBV7-8 to TRBJ1-2; the match to TRBD1 covers 7 bases. CDR1 and CDR2 from the germline V gene are SGHVS and FQNEAQ. The CDR3 contains 13 residues.

This clonotype was picked up many times. The V gene is TRBV27, the J gene TRBJ2-7; possibly TRBD1 or TRBD2 for D (5 bases each). With 4 bases removed from V and 3 bases from J, the gap between germline ends came to 13 bases. Germline V gene lookup returns CDR1 MNHEY and CDR2 SMNVEV (reference sequence). CDR3 length: 14 amino acids. CDR3 in amino acids: CASSWKGSSYEQYF. CDR3 bases: TGTGCCAGCAGTTGGAAGGGGAGTAGCTACGAGCAGTACTTC.

In DNA form, the CDR3 reads TGTGCCAGCAGCGTAGATAACGGGGAGCTGTTTTTT. Translation gives CASSVDNGELFF. V usage is TRBV9 and J usage is TRBJ2-2; D uncertain. The CDR3 runs to 12 residues. From germline, CDR1 is SGDLS and CDR2 YYNGEE. The ends were cut back, 0 bases at V and 7 bases at J, with 4 bases in the middle.

V usage is TRBV4-1 and J usage is TRBJ2-7; D may be TRBD1 (5 bases). Germline V gene data show CDR1 as MGHRA and CDR2 as YSYEKL. V dropped 0 bases and J dropped 3 bases, with 15 bases sitting between them. The length of the CDR3 is 16 residues. The CDR3 spells CASSQERASDIYEQYF. The CDR3 DNA sequence: TGCGCCAGCAGCCAAGAACGGGCATCGGACATCTACGAGCAGTACTTC.

The chain uses TRBV28 and TRBJ2-6, with D maybe TRBD2 (5 bases). CDR3 size: 17 residues. The germline CDR1 and CDR2 sequences are MDHEN and SYDVKM. V shed 3 bases and J shed 3 bases, with 15 bases lying between them. CDR3 in amino acids: CASSFGPFRGGANVLTF. The CDR3 coding sequence is TGTGCCAGCAGTTTCGGGCCTTTTCGGGGTGGGGCCAACGTCCTGACTTTC.

The chain uses TRBV7-2 and TRBJ2-3, with a tentative D call TRBD2 (5 bases). Looked up from germline, CDR1 is SGHTA and CDR2 is FQGNSA. The CDR3 sequence is 14 residues long. V shed 4 bases and J shed 4 bases, with 12 bases lying between them. This CDR3 reads CASSSVAGADTQYF. CDR3 coding DNA: TGTGCCAGCAGCTCAGTAGCCGGGGCAGATACGCAGTATTTT.

This clonotype was counted ten times or more. The chain joins TRBV29-1 to TRBJ1-1; D is uncertain. The V gene lost 7 bases and the J gene lost 5 bases, with 11 bases spanning the gap. This CDR3 is built from 11 residues. In germline, CDR1 is SQVTM, CDR2 ANQGSEA. The CDR3 DNA follows: TGCAGCGCTGGCTCTAGGACTGAAGCTTTCTTT. It specifies CSAGSRTEAFF.

CDR3 protein: CSARTPGTGNEQFF. CDR3 DNA: TGCAGTGCTAGAACACCCGGGACAGGCAATGAGCAGTTCTTC. The rearrangement links TRBV20-1 to TRBJ2-1; 8 nucleotides agree with TRBD1. J lost 6 bases, V lost 2 bases, and 6 bases had no gene match. CDR1 and CDR2 (germline): DFQATT, SNEGSKA (reference sequence). The CDR3 runs 14 residues.

In its sample, this clonotype was seen a few times. The chain carries TRBV7-2 and TRBJ2-3; possible D gene TRBD2, 5 bases. The CDR3 loop spans 14 amino acids. Trimming removed 2 bases from V and 5 bases from J, with 11 bases in between. CDR1 is SGHTA, CDR2 FQGNSA, per germline. This CDR3 reads CASSLQEAGDTQYF. DNA for the CDR3: TGTGCCAGCAGCTTACAGGAGGCCGGAGATACGCAGTATTTT. The variable domain in full, completed from reference TRBV7-2 and TRBJ2-3, reads GAGVSQSPSNKVTEKGKDVELRCDPISGHTALYWYRQSLGQGLEFLIYFQGNSAPDKSGLPSDRFSAERTGGSVSTLTIQRTQQEDSAVYLCASSLQEAGDTQYFGPGTRLTVL.

The J gene is TRBJ2-1, the V gene TRBV14, with 11 bases lining up with TRBD2. The CDR3 is made up of 14 amino acids. The ends lost 8 bases at V and 6 bases at J; junction bases unmatched: 6. Germline CDR1 and CDR2: SGHDN and FVKESK. This CDR3 reads CASFASGRCNEQFF. DNA of the CDR3: TGTGCCAGCTTTGCTAGCGGGAGGTGCAATGAGCAGTTCTTC.

Regarding this clonotype: This may be a read error: a much more frequent sequence differs by one nucleotide. CDR3 in DNA: TGTGCCAGCAACTTGGGGCCATCCTCGGGAGAGACCCAGTACTTC. It specifies CASNLGPSSGETQYF. The chain links TRBV7-2 to TRBJ2-5, with D possibly TRBD1 on 5 matching bases. CDR3 length: 15 amino acids. Germline-derived CDR1 and CDR2 are SGHTA and FQGNSA. V lost 7 bases and J 4 bases, leaving 19 bases between the germline ends.

The chain has TRBV6-2 or TRBV6-3 and TRBJ1-1; no reliable D call. Trimming took off 2 bases at V and 7 bases at J, with 2 bases between the two ends. This CDR3 is built from 10 residues. Germline V gene sequence: CDR1 MNHEY, CDR2 SVGEGT. The CDR3 reads CASSYNEAFF. CDR3 DNA sequence: TGTGCCAGCAGTTACAATGAAGCTTTCTTT.

This clonotype was found a few times. A junction boundary mismatches the germline segment, possibly from a read error. This rearrangement joins TRBV20-1 to TRBJ1-2; 12 bases fit TRBD1. The CDR3 covers 17 residues. Germline-derived CDR1 and CDR2 are DFQATT and SNEGSKA (reference sequence). CDR3 nucleotide sequence: TGCGGTGCTAGACACCTTCACCCGGGACAGGGGGCTTATGGCTACACCTTC. Amino acids: CGARHLHPGQGAYGYTF.

This clonotype was detected only a few times. This chain connects TRBV27 to TRBJ2-4, with 11 nucleotides matching TRBD2. Germline CDR1 and CDR2: MNHEY and SMNVEV (reference sequence). The CDR3 runs to 14 residues. V was pared by 5 bases and J by 7 bases, with 4 bases of the junction left unmatched. The CDR3 is CASSALAGGNIQYF. Written as DNA, the CDR3 is TGTGCCAGCAGTGCCCTAGCGGGAGGTAACATTCAGTACTTC.

A note on this clonotype: A much larger clone lies one base from this, so it may be a read error. J is TRBJ2-1 and V is TRBV7-2; TRBD1 or TRBD2 may be the D gene (5 bases each). The CDR3 length is 14 residues. V was pared by 6 bases and J by 3 bases, with 12 bases between. Germline V gene sequence: CDR1 SGHTA, CDR2 FQGNSA. CDR3 nucleotides: TGTGCCAGCAGTGGGACGGGCCACTACAATGAGCAGTTCTTC. It yields the protein CASSGTGHYNEQFF.